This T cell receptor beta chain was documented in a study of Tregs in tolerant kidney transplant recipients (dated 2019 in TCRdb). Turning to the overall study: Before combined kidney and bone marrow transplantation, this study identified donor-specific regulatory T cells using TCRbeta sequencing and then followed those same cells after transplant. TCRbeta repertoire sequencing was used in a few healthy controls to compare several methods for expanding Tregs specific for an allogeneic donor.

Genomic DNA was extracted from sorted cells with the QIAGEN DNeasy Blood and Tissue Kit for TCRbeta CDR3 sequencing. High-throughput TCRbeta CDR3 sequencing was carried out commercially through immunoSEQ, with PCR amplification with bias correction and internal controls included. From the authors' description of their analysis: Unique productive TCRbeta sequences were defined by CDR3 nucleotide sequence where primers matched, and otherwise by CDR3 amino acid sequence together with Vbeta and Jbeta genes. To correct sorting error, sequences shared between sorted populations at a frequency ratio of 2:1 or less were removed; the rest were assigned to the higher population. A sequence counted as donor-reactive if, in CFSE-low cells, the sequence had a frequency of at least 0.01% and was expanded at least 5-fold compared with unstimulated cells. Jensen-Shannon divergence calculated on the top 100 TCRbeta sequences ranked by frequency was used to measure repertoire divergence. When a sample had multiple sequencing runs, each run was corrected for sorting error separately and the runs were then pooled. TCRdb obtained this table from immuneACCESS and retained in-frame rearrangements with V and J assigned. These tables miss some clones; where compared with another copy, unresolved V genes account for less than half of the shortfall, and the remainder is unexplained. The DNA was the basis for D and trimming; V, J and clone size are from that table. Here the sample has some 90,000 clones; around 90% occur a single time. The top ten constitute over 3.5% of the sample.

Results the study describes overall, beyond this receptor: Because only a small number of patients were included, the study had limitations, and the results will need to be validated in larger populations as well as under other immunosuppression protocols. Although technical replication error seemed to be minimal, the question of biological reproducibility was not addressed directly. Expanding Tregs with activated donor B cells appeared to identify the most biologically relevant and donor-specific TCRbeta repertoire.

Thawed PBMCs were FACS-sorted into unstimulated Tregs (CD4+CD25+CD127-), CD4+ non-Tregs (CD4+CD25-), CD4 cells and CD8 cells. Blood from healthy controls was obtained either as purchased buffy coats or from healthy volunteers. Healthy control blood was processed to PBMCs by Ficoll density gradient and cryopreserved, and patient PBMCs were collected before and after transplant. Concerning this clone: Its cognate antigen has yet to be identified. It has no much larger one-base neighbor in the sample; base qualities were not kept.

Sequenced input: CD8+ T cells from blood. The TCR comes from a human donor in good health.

The sequenced DNA: TGTGCCAGTAGTGCTCTAGCGGGAGTTGTAGATACGCAGTATTTT. Its amino acids are CASSALAGVVDTQYF. The chain couples TRBV19 to TRBJ2-3; TRBD2 aligns with 10 central bases. From the cysteine up to the phenylalanine, the CDR3 has a length of 15 residues. Only the CDR3 DNA is retained, 45 bases long and in frame from the first base. Reading the germline V gene (reference sequence) gives CDR1 LNHDA and CDR2 SQIVND. V is trimmed back by 5 bases and J by 5 bases, and the junction contains 7 bases that no gene match accounts for.